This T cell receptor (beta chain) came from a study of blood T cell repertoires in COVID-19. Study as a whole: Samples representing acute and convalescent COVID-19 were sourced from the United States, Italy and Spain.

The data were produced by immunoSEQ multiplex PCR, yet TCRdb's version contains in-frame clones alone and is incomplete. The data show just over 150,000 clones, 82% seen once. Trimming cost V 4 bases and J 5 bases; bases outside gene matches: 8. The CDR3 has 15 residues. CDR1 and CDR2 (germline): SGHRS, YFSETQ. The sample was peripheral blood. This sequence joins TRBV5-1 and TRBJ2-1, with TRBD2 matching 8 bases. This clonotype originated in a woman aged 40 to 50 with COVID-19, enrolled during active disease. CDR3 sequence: CASSPGGSWDNEQFF. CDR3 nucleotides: TGCGCCAGCAGCCCGGGAGGGTCTTGGGACAATGAGCAGTTCTTC. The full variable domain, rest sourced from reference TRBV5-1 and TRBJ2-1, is KAGVTQTPRYLIKTRGQQVTLSCSPISGHRSVSWYQQTPGQGLQFLFEYFSETQRNKGNFPGRFSGRQFSNSRSEMNVSTLELGDSALYLCASSPGGSWDNEQFFGPGTRLTVL.